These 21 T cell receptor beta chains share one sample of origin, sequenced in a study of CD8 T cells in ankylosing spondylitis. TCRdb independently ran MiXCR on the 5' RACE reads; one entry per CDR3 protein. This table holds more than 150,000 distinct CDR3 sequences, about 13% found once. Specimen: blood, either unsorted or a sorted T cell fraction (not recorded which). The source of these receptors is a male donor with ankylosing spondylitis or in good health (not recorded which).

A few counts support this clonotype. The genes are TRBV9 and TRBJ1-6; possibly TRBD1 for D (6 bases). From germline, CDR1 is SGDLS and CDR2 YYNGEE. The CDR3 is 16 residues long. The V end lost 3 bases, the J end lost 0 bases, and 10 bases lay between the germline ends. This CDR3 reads CASSADRRSYNSPLHF. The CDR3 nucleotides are TGTGCCAGCAGCGCCGACAGGCGCTCCTATAATTCACCCCTCCACTTT.

Here the CDR3 reads CASSAQNSYNEQFF. In DNA form, the CDR3 reads TGTGCCAGCAGTGCCCAGAACTCCTACAATGAGCAGTTCTTC. This chain links TRBV2 with TRBJ2-1; D ambiguous. The V gene's germline CDR1 is SNHLY and CDR2 FYNNEI. Between the trimmed V and J ends, which lost 4 bases and 0 bases, there was a span of 7 bases. The CDR3 has 14 amino acids.

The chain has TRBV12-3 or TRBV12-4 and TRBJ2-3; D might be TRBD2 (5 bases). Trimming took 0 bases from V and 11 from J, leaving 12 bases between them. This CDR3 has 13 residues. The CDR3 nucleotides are TGTGCCAGCAGTTTAGCAAAGGGAAGCGGGCAGTATTTT. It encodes CASSLAKGSGQYF.

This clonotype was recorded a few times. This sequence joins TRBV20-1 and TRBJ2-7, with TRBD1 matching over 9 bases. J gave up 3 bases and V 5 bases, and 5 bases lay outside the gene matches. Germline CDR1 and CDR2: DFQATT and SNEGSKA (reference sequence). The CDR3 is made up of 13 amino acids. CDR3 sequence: CSALGQGHYEQYF. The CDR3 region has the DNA TGCAGTGCTCTGGGACAGGGTCACTACGAGCAGTACTTC.

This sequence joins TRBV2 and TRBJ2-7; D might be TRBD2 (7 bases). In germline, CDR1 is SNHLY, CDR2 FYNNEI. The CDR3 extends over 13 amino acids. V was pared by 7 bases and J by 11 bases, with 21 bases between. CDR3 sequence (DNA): TGTGCCAGCACAAGGGAGGGGGATAGGAGTAAGTACTTC. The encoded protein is CASTREGDRSKYF.

The CDR3 loop reads CASGSRDSYEQYF. For the CDR3, the DNA is TGTGCTAGTGGTTCCCGGGACAGCTACGAGCAGTACTTC. The chain is built from TRBV12-5 and TRBJ2-7; 7 bases are shared with TRBD1. The junction had 3 bases not matched to a gene; V was cut back by 4 bases and J by 3 bases. The CDR3 has 13 residues. Germline lookup yields CDR1 LGHNT and CDR2 FRNRAP.

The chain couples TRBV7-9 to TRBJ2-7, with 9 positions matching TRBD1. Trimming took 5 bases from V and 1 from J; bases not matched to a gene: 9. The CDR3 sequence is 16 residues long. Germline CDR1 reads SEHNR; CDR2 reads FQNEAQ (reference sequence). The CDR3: CASSTRGQGNSYEQYF. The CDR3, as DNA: TGTGCCAGCAGCACACGGGGACAGGGAAATTCCTACGAGCAGTACTTC.

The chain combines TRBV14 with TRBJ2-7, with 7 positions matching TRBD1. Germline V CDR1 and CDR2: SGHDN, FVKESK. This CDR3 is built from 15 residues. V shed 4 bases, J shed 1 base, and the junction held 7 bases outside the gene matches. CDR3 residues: CASSPQGVGSYEQYF. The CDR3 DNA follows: TGTGCCAGCAGCCCTCAGGGGGTCGGTTCCTACGAGCAGTACTTC.

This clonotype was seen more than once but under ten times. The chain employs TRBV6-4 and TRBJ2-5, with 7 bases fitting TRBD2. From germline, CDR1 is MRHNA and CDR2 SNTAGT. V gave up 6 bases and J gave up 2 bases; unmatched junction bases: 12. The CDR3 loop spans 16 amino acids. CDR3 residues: CASSLTSGKGQETQYF. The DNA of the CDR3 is TGTGCCAGCAGCTTGACGAGCGGGAAGGGGCAAGAGACCCAGTACTTC.

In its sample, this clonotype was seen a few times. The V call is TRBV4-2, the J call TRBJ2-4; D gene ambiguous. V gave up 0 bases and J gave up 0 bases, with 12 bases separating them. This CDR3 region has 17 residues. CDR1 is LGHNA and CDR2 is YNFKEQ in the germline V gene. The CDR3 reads CASSQEMRSLAKNIQYF. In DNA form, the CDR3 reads TGTGCCAGCAGCCAAGAGATGAGGTCCCTAGCCAAAAACATTCAGTACTTC.

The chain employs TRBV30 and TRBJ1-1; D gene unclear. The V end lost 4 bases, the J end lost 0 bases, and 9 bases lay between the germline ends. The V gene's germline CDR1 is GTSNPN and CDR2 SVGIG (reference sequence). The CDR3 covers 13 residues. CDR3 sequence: CAWNPGVNTEAFF. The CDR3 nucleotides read TGTGCCTGGAATCCCGGGGTGAACACTGAAGCTTTCTTT.

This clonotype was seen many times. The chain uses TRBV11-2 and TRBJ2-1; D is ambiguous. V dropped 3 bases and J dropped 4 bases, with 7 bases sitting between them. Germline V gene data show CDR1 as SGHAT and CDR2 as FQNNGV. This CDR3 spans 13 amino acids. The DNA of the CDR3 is TGTGCCAGCAGCTTCGCTTTTTACAATGAGCAGTTCTTC. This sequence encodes CASSFAFYNEQFF.

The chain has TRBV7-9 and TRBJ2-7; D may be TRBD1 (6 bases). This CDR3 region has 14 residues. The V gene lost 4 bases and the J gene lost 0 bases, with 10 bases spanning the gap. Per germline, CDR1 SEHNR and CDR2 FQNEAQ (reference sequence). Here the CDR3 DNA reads TGTGCCAGCAGCTCTACAGGGAACTCCTACGAGCAGTACTTC. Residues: CASSSTGNSYEQYF.

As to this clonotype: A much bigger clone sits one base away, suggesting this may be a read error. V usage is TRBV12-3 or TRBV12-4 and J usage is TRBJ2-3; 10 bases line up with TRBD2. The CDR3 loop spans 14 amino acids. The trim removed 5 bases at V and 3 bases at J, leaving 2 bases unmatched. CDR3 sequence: CASSGLAETDTQYF. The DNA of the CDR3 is TGTGCCAGCAGTGGACTAGCGGAGACAGATACGCAGTATTTT.

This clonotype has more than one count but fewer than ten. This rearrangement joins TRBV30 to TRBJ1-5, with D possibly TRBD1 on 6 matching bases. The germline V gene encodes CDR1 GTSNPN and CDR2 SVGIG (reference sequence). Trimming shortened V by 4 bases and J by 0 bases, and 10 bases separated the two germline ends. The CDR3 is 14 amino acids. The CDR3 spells CAWTQGISNQPQHF. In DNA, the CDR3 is TGTGCCTGGACTCAGGGGATTAGCAATCAGCCCCAGCATTTT.

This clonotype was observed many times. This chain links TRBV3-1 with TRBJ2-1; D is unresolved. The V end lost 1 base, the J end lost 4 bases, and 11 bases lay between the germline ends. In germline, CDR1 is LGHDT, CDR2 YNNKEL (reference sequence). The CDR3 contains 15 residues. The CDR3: CASSQGAEGYNEQFF. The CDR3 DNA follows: TGTGCCAGCAGCCAAGGAGCAGAAGGATACAATGAGCAGTTCTTC.

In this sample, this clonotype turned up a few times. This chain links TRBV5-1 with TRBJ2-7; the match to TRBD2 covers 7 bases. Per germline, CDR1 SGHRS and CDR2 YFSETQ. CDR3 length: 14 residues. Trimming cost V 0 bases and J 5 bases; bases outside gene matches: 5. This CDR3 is CASSLERGKDEQYF. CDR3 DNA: TGCGCCAGCAGCTTGGAGCGGGGAAAGGACGAGCAGTACTTC.

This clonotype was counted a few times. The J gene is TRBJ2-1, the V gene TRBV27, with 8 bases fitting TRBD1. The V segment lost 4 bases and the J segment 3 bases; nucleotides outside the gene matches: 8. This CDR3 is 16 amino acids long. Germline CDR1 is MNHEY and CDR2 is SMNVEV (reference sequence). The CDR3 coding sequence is TGTGCCAGCAGTTACGGGGACAGGCGACTCTACAATGAGCAGTTCTTC. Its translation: CASSYGDRRLYNEQFF.

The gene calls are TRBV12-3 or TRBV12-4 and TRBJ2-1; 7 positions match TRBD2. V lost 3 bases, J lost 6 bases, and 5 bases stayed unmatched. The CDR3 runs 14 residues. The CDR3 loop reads CASSFAGAGNEQFF. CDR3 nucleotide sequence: TGTGCCAGCAGTTTCGCGGGAGCGGGCAATGAGCAGTTCTTC.

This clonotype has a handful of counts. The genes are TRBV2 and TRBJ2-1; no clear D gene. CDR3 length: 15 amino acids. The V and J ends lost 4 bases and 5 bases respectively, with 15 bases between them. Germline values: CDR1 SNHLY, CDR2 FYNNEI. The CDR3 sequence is CASSARVAANNEQFF. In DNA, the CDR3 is TGTGCCAGCAGTGCTAGGGTAGCTGCAAACAATGAGCAGTTCTTC. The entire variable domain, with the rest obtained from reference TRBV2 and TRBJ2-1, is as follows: EPEVTQTPSHQVTQMGQEVILRCVPISNHLYFYWYRQILGQKVEFLVSFYNNEISEKSEIFDDQFSVERPDGSNFTLKIRSTKLEDSAMYFCASSARVAANNEQFFGPGTRLTVL.

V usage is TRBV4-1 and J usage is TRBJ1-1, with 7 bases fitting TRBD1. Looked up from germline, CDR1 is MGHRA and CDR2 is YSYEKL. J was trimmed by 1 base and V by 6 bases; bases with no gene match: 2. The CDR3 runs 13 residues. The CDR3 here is CASSRTGNTEAFF. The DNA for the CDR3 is TGCGCCAGCAGTAGGACAGGGAACACTGAAGCTTTCTTT.